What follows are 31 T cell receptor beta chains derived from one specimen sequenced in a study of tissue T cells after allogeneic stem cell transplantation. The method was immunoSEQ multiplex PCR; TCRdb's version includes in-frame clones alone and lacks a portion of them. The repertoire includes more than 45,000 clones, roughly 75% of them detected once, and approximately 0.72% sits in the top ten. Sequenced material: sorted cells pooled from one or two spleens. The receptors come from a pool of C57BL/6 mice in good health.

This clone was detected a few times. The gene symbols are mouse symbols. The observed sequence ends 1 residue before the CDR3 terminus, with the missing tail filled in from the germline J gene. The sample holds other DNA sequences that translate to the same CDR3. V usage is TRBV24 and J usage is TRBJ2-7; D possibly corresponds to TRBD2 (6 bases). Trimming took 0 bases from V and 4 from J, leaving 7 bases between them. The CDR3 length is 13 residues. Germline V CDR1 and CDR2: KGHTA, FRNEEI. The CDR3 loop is CASSLYGGYEQYF. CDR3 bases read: TGTGCCAGCAGTCTGTATGGGGGTTATGAACAGTAC.

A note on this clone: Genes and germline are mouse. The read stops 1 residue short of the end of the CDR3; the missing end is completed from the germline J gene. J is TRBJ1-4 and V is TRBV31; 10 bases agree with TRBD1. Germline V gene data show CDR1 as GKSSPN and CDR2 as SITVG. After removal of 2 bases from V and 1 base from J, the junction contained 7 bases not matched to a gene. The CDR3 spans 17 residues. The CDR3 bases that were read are TGTGCCTGGAGTGAGACAGGGGGCTGGAGTTCCAACGAAAGATTATTT. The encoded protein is CAWSETGGWSSNERLF. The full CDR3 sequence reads CAWSETGGWSSNERLFF.

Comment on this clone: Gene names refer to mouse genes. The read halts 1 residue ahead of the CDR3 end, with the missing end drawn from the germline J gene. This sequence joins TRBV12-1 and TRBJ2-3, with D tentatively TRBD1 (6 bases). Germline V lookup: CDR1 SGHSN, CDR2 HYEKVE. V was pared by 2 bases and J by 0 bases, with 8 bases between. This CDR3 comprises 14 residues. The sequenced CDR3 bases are TGTGCCAGCTCTCGGACAGCTAGTGCAGAAACGCTGTAT. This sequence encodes CASSRTASAETLY. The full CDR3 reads CASSRTASAETLYF.

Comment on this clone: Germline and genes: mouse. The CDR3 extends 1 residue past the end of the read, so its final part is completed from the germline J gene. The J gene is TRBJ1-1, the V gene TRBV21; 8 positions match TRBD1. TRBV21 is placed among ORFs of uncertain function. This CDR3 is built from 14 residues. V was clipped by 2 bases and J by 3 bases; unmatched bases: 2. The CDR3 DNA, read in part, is TGTGCTAGCAGTCAAACAGGGGGGGACACAGAAGTCTTC. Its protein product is CASSQTGGDTEVF. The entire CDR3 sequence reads CASSQTGGDTEVFF.

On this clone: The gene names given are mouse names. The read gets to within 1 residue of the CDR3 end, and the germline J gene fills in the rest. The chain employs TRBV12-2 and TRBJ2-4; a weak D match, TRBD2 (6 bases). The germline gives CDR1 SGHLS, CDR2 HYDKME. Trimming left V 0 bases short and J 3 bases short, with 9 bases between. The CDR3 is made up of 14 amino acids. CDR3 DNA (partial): TGTGCCAGCTCTCTCCCTGGGGAGCAAAACACCTTGTAC. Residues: CASSLPGEQNTLY. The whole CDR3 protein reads CASSLPGEQNTLYF.

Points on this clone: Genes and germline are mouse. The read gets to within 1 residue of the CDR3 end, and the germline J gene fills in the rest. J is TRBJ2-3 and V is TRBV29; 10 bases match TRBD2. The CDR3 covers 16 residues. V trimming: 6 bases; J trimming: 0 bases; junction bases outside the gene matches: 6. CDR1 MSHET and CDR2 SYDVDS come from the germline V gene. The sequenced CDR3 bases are TGTGCTAGCAGCTGGACTGGGGGATCTAGTGCAGAAACGCTGTAT. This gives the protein CASSWTGGSSAETLY. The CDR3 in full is CASSWTGGSSAETLYF.

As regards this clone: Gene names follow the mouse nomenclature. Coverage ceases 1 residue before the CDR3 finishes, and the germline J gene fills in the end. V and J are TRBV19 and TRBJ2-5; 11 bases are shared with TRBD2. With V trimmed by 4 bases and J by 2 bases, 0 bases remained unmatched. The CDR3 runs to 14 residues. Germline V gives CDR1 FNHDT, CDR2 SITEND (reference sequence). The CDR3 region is CASSGLGGQDTQYF. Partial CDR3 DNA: TGTGCCAGCAGTGGACTGGGGGGCCAAGACACCCAGTAC. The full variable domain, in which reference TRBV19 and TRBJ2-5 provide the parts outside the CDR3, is GGIITQTPKFLIGQEGQKLTLKCQQNFNHDTMYWYRQDSGKGLRLIYYSITENDLQKGDLSEGYDASREKKSSFSLTVTSAQKNEMAVFLCASSGLGGQDTQYFGPGTRLLVL.

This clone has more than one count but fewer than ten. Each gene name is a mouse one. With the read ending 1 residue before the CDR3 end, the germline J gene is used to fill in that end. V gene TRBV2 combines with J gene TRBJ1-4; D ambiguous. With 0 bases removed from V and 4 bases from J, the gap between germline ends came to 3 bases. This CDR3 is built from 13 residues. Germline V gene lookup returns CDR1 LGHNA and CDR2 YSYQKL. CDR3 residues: CASSQDNNERLFF. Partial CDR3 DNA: TGTGCCAGCAGCCAAGACAACAACGAAAGATTATTT.

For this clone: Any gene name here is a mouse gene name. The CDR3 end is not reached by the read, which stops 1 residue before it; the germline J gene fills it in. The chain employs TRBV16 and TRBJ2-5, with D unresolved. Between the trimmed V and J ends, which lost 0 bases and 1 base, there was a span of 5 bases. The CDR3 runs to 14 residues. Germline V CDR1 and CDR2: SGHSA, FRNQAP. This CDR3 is CASSLDRDQDTQYF. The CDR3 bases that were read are TGTGCAAGCAGCTTAGACAGAGACCAAGACACCCAGTAC.

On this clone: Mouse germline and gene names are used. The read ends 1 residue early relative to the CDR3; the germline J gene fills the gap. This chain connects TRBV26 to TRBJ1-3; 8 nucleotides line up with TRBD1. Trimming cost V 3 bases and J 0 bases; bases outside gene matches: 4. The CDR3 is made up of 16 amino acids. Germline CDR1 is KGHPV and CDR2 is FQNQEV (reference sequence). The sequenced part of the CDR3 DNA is TGTGCCAGCAGTCTCCGGACAGGGTATTCTGGAAATACGCTCTAT. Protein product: CASSLRTGYSGNTLY. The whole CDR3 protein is CASSLRTGYSGNTLYF. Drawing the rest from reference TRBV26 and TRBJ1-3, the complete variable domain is NSKVIQTPRYLVKGQGQKAKMRCIPEKGHPVVFWYQQNKNNEFKFLINFQNQEVLQQIDMTEKRFSAECPSNSPCSLEIQSSEAGDSALYLCASSLRTGYSGNTLYFGEGSRLIVV.

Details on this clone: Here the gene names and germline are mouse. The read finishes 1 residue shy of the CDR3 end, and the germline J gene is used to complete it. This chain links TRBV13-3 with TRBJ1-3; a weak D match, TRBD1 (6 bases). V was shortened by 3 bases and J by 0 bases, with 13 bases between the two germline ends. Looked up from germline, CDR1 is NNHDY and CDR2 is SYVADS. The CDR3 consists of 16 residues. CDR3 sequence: CASSGPGTHSGNTLYF. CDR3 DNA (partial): TGTGCCAGCAGTGGCCCCGGGACACATTCTGGAAATACGCTCTAT. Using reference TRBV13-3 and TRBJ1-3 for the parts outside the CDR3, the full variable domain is EAAVTQSPRSKVAVTGGKVTLSCHQTNNHDYMYWYRQDTGHGLRLIHYSYVADSTEKGDIPDGYKASRPSQENFSLILELASLSQTAVYFCASSGPGTHSGNTLYFGEGSRLIVV.

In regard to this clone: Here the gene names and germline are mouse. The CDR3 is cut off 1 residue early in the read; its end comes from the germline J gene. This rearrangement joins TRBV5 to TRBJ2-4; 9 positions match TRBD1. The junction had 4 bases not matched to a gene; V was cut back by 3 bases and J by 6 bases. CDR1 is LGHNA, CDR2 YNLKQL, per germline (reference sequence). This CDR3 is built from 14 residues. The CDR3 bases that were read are TGTGCCAGCAGCCACCCCGGGACAGGGAACACCTTGTAC. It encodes CASSHPGTGNTLY. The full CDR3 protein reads CASSHPGTGNTLYF.

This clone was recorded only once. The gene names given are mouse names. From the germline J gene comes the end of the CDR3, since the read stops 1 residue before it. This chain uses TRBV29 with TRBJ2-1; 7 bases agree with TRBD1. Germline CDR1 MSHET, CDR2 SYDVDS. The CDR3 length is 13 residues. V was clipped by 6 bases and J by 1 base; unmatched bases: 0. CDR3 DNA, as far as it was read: TGTGCTAGCAGGGGACAGAACTATGCTGAGCAGTTC. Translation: CASRGQNYAEQF. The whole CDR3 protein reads CASRGQNYAEQFF. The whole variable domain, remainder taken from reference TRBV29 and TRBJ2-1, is DMKVTQMPRYLIKRMGENVLLECGQDMSHETMYWYRQDPGLGLQLIYISYDVDSNSEGDIPKGYRVSRKKREHFSLILDSAKTNQTSVYFCASRGQNYAEQFFGPGTRLTVL.

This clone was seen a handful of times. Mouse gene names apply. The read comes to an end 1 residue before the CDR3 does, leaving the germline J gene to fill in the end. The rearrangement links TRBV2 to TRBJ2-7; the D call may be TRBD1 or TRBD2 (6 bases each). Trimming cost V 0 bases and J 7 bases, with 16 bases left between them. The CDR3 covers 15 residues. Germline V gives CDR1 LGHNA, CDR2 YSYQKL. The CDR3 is CASSQDPGRGREQYF. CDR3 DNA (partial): TGTGCCAGCAGCCAAGATCCCGGACGGGGGCGGGAACAGTAC.

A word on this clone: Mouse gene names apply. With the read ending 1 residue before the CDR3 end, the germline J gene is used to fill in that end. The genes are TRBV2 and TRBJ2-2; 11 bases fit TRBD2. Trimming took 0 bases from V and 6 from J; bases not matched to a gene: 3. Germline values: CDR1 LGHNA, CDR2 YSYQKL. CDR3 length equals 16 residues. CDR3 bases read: TGTGCCAGCAGCCAAGATGGACTGGGGGGAGCCGGGCAGCTCTAC. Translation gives CASSQDGLGGAGQLY. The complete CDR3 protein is CASSQDGLGGAGQLYF.

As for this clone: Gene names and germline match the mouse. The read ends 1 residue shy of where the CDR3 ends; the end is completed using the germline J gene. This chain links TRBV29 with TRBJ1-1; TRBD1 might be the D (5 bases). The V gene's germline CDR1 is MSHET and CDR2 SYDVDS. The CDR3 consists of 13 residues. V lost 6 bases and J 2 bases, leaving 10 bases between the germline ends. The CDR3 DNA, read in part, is TGTGCTAGCAGGCGCAGGGTCAACACAGAAGTCTTC. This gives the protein CASRRRVNTEVF. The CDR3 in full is CASRRRVNTEVFF.

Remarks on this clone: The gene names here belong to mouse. CDR3 DNA (partial): TGTGCCAGCAGCCTCGGACTGGGCTCCTATGAACAGTAC. Amino acid sequence: CASSLGLGSYEQY. The entire CDR3 reads CASSLGLGSYEQYF. V usage is TRBV5 and J usage is TRBJ2-7, with TRBD2 matching 8 bases. The CDR3 is cut off 1 residue early in the read; its end comes from the germline J gene. CDR3 size: 14 residues. Unmatched junction bases numbered 2, after V lost 4 bases and J lost 0 bases. Germline V gives CDR1 LGHNA, CDR2 YNLKQL (reference sequence).

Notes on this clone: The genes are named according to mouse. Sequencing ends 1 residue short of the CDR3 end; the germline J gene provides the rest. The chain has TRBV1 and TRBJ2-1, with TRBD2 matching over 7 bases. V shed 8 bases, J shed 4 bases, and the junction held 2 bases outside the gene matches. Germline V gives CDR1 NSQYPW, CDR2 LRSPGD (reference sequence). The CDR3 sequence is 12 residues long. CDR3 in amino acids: CTCAGGYAEQFF. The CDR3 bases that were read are TGCACCTGCGCTGGGGGATATGCTGAGCAGTTC.

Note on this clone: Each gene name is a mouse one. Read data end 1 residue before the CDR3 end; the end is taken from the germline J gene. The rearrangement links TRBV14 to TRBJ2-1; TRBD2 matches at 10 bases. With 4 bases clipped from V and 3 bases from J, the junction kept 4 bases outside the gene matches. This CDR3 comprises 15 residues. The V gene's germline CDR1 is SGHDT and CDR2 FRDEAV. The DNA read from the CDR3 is TGTGCCAGCAGTCTCCGGGACTGGGGCTATGCTGAGCAGTTC. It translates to CASSLRDWGYAEQF. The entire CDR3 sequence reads CASSLRDWGYAEQFF. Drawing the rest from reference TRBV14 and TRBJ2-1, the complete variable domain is EAGVTQSPRYAVLQEGQAVSFWCDPISGHDTLYWYQQPRDQGPQLLVYFRDEAVIDNSQLPSDRFSAVRPKGTNSTLKIQSAKQGDTATYLCASSLRDWGYAEQFFGPGTRLTVL.

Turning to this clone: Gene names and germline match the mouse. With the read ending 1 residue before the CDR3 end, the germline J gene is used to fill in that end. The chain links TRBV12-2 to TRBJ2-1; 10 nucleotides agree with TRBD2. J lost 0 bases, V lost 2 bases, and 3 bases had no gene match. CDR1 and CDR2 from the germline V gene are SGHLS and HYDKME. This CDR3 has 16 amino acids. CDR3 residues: CASSPDWGVNYAEQFF. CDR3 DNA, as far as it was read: TGTGCCAGCTCTCCAGACTGGGGGGTTAACTATGCTGAGCAGTTC.

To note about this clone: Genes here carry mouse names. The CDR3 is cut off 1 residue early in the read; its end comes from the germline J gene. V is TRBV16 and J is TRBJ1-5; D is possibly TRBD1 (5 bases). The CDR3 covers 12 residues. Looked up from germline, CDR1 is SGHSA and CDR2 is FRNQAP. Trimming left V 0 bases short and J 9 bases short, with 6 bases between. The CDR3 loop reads CASSLDRGAPLF. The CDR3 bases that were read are TGTGCAAGCAGCTTAGATAGGGGGGCTCCGCTT.

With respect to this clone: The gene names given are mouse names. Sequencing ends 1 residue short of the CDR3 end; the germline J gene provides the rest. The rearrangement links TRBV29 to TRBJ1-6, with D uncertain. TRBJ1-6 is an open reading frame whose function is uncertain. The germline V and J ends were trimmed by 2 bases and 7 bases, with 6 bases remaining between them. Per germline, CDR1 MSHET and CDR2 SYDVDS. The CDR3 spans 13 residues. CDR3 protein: CASSLIKNSPLYF. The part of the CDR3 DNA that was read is TGTGCTAGCAGTTTAATCAAGAATTCGCCCCTCTAC.

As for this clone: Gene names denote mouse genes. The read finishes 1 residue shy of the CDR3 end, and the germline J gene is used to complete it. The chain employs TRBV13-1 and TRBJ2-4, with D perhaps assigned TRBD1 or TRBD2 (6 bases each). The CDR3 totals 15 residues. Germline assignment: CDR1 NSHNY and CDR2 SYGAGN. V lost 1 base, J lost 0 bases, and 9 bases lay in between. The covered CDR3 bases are TGTGCCAGCAGTGATTTTGGGGGCAGTCAAAACACCTTGTAC. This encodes CASSDFGGSQNTLY. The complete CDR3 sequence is CASSDFGGSQNTLYF.

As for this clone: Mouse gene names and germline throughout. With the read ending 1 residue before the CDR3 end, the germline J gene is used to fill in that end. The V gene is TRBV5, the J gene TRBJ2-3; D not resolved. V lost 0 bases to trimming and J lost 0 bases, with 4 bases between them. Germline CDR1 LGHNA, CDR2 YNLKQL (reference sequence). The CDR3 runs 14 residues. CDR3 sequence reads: CASSQDGSAETLYF. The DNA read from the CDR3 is TGTGCCAGCAGCCAAGACGGTAGTGCAGAAACGCTGTAT.

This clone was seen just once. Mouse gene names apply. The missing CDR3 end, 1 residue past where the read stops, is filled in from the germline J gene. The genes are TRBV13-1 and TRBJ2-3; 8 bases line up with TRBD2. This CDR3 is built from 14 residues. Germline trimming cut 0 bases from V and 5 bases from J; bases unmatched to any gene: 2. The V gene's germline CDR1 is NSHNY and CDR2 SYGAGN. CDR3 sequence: CASSDVGGGETLYF. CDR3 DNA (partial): TGTGCCAGCAGTGATGTGGGGGGGGGAGAAACGCTGTAT.

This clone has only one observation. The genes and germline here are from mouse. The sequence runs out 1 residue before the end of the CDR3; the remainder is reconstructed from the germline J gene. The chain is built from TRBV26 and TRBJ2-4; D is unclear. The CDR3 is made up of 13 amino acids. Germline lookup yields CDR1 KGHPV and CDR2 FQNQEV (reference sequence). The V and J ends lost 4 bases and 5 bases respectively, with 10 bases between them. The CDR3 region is CASSPGRANTLYF. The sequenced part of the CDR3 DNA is TGTGCCAGCAGTCCGGGCCGCGCAAACACCTTGTAC.

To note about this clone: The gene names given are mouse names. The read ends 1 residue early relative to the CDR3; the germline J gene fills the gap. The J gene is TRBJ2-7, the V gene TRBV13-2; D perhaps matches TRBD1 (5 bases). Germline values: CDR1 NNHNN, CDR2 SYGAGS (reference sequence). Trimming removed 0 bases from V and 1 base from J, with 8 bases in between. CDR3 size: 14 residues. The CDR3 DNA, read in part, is TGTGCCAGCGGTGATGCAGGACAATCCTATGAACAGTAC. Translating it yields CASGDAGQSYEQY. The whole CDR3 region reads CASGDAGQSYEQYF.

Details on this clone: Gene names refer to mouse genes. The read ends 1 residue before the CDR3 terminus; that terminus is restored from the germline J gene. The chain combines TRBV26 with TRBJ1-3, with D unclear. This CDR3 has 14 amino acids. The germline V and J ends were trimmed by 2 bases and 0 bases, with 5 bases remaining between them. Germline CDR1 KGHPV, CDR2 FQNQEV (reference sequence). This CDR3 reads CASSLQTSGNTLYF. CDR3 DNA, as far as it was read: TGTGCCAGCAGTCTGCAGACTTCTGGAAATACGCTCTAT.

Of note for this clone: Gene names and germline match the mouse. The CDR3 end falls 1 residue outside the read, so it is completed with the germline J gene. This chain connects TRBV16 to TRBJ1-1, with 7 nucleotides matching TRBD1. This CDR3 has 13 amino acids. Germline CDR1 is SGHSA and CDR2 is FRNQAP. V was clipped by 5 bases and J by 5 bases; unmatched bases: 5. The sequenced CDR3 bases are TGTGCAAGCAGCCGACAGGGAGGGACAGAAGTCTTC. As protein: CASSRQGGTEVF. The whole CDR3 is CASSRQGGTEVFF.

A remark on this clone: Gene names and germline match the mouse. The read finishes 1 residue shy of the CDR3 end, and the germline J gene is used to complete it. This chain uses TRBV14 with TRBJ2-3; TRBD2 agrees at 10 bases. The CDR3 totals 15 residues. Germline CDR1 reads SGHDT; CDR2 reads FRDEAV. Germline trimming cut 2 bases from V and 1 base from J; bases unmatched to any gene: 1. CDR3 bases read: TGTGCCAGCAGTTTTGACTGGGGGGGTGCAGAAACGCTGTAT. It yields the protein CASSFDWGGAETLY. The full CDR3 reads CASSFDWGGAETLYF.

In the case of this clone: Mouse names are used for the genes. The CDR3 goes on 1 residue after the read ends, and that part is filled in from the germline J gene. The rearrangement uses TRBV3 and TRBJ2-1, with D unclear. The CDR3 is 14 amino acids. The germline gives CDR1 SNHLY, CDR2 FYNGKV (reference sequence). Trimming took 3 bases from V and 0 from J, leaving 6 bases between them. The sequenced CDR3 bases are TGTGCCAGCAGCTTGCGTCTTAACTATGCTGAGCAGTTC. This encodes CASSLRLNYAEQF. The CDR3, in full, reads CASSLRLNYAEQFF.